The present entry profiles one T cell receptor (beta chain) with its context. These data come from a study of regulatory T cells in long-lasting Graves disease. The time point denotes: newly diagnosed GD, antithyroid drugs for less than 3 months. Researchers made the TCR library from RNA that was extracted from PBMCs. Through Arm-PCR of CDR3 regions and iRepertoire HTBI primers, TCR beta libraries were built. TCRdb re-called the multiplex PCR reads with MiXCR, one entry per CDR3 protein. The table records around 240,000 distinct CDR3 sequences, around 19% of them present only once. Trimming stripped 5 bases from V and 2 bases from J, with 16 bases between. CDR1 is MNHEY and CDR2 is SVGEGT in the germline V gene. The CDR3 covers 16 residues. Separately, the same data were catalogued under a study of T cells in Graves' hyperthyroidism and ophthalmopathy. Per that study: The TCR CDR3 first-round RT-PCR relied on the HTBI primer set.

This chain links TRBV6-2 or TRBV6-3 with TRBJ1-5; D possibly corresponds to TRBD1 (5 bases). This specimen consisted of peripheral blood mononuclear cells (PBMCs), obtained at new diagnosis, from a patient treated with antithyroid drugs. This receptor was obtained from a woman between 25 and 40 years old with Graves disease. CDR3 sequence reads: CASSRVGGGGNQPQHF. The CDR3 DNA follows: TGTGCCAGCAGTAGGGTCGGGGGAGGTGGCAATCAGCCCCAGCATTTT.